This T cell receptor (beta chain) derives from a study of shared clonotypes between healthy human individuals (dated by TCRdb to about 2020). Study-wide context: A few men and a couple of women, aged 18 to 49 years, made up the cohort. Leukapheresis yielded between about 0.94 and 8.9 billion PBMCs per donor. To estimate repertoire size and how much clonotype sharing occurs between individuals, the study deeply sequenced the blood TCR repertoires of a handful of healthy adults. Different laboratories and diverse techniques were used to prepare libraries and sequence TCR repertoires, to increase sequencing depth and limit assay-specific biases. Per donor, three plates each were used for CD4 naive and CD4 memory, two for CD8 naive, and one for CD8 memory. Findings and caveats that apply to the study as a whole: Based on pairwise subsampling, the degree of clonotype sharing among donors was expected to be affected by sequencing depth. Sampling was limited to blood, and TCR repertoires in tissue likely differ from TCR repertoires in blood. Because the study included only a small number of donors, the genetic and exposure-history diversity represented was limited. Clonotypes shared by all four sorted-subset donors showed higher generation probabilities than non-shared clonotypes. Larger estimated clonotype richness was generally found for naive subsets than for memory subsets. Even with the large sequencing depth, rarefaction of the sorted-subset datasets indicated that sequencing was incomplete. Sharing across a few donors was observed for around 5% of naive CD4, over 3% of naive CD8, 2.3% of memory CD4, and about 0.4% of memory CD8 clonotypes.

Points on this clone: The antigen this receptor binds is unknown. Qualities for individual bases were not recorded, and no much larger clone is one base off.

Using the deep immunoSEQ assay, TCR CDR3 regions were amplified from genomic DNA by multiplex PCR. Extracted genomic DNA from each cell subset was distributed evenly across all wells of several immunoSEQ 96-well plates, and each plate was treated as a replicate. For sorted subsets, 150 to 200 ng genomic DNA, equal to 30,000 to 35,000 T cell genomes, was loaded into each replicate PCR. The purified libraries were quantified using a Qubit 3.0 fluorometer, sized with a Bioanalyzer 2100, and then quantified again using the KAPA Library Quantification kit. Each immunoSEQ 96-well plate was sequenced on its own single-read 150-cycle Illumina NextSeq 550 flow cell. Regarding the original processing steps: Because the immunoSEQ output included only junctional sequences and no quality scores, the filtering could not be the same as the filtering used for full-length reads. Sequences were annotated with PyIR, a Python wrapper for IgBLAST v1.9, and V/J genes and CDR3 were assigned using IMGT germline references. Any read was removed if the V/J assignment was weak (E-value above 1e-6), the CDR3 was missing, or the read contained stop codons, out-of-frame junctions, or ambiguous translated residues. V3J clonotypes were defined as sequences sharing an identical inferred V gene, J gene, and CDR3 amino acid sequence. To compute the percentage overlap between repertoires, the number of shared unique clonotypes was divided by the size of the smaller repertoire. RTK rarefaction, the Chao1 estimator, and Recon v2.1 estimates of unobserved clonotypes were used to assess repertoire richness. OLGA was used to compute generation probabilities for all TCRbeta clonotypes that the gDNA method yielded from several donors. TCRdb's version of the immuneACCESS table is confined to in-frame rearrangements and falls short of the full clone set. An unresolved V gene accounts for under half of the shortfall where checked; the remainder is of unknown origin. That table gives V, J and clone size, and the DNA gave D and trimming. Counted in this sample were millions of clones; about 92% of them appeared once. The top ten hold 0.39% of the sample.

Donors were healthy HIV-negative adults with no recently reported acute infections or vaccinations. Every donor was a Caucasian adult living in Nashville, Tennessee, USA. CD4+ T cells were enriched by magnetic negative selection, after which naive cells were positively selected on CD45RA and the negative fraction was taken as the memory subset. Blood was collected by leukapheresis, and PBMCs were isolated by Ficoll-Histopaque density gradient centrifugation and then cryopreserved in liquid nitrogen vapor phase. Purity and quantity of every magnetically sorted T cell population were checked by analytical flow cytometry. From each sorted fraction, genomic DNA was isolated and quantified by UV absorbance on a Nanodrop 2000c. The receptor was isolated from a young man in good health. Some clones in this sample may be carry-over from other donors' samples. Sequencing was performed on naive CD4+ T cells from PBMCs. This specimen's cell subset or site label, per the study, means: CD45RA+ positively selected.

At the DNA level, the sequence is TGTGCCATCAGTGAGTCGAACGGGGTTGGTGGCACTGAAGCTTTCTTT. Its product reads: CAISESNGVGGTEAFF. This sequence uses TRBV10-3 and TRBJ1-1; no D gene is confidently identified. The V and J ends are trimmed by 0 bases and 4 bases, leaving 15 bases between them. Looking up the germline V gene yields CDR1 ENHRY and CDR2 SYGVKD. The CDR3 runs 16 residues from the cysteine to the phenylalanine. Only CDR3 DNA is held: 48 bases, read in frame from base 1.